These 26 T cell receptor beta chains came from one sample sequenced in a study of blood T cell repertoires in COVID-19. Profiled with immunoSEQ multiplex PCR; TCRdb holds only in-frame clones, not every one. The table lists some 100,000 clones, roughly 85% of them singletons. Sequencing used peripheral blood. These receptors were obtained from a woman aged 60-70 years with acute or convalescent COVID-19.

This chain uses TRBV29-1 with TRBJ2-7, with TRBD1 matching 7 bases. The CDR3 has 14 residues. V shed 3 bases and J 3 bases; nucleotides not matched to a gene: 8. The V gene's germline CDR1 is SQVTM and CDR2 ANQGSEA. In nucleotides, the CDR3 is TGCAGCGTTGAGTTGGGGGACAGCCACTACGAGCAGTACTTC. Amino acid sequence: CSVELGDSHYEQYF.

CDR3 residues: CASRTGLGDYNEQFF. CDR3 nucleotide sequence: TGCGCCAGCAGAACCGGACTAGGGGATTACAATGAGCAGTTCTTC. The V call is TRBV5-1, the J call TRBJ2-1, with TRBD2 matching over 7 bases. Germline trimming cut 5 bases from V and 4 bases from J; bases unmatched to any gene: 9. The germline CDR1 and CDR2 sequences are SGHRS and YFSETQ. The CDR3 covers 15 residues.

V gene TRBV7-2 combines with J gene TRBJ1-6, with a weak D call TRBD1 (6 bases). CDR1 and CDR2 (germline): SGHTA, FQGNSA. Trimming took off 2 bases at V and 6 bases at J, with 11 bases between the two ends. CDR3 length: 15 amino acids. CDR3: CASSLYRASNSPLHF. CDR3 DNA: TGTGCCAGCAGCTTATACAGGGCATCTAATTCACCCCTCCACTTT.

With regard to this clone: This CDR3 is also generated by other DNA sequences in the sample. V is TRBV6-5 and J is TRBJ1-4; D possibly corresponds to TRBD1 (6 bases). Germline assignment: CDR1 MNHEY and CDR2 SVGAGI. This CDR3 is 14 amino acids long. The ends were cut back, 4 bases at V and 8 bases at J, with 14 bases in the middle. The chain's CDR3 is CASSSGTSNEKLFF. Written as DNA, the CDR3 is TGTGCCAGCAGTTCCGGGACAAGTAACGAAAAACTGTTTTTT.

V usage is TRBV5-6 and J usage is TRBJ1-1, with 8 bases identical to TRBD1. Per the germline V gene, CDR1 is SGHDT and CDR2 is YYEEEE. The junction had 5 bases not matched to a gene; V was cut back by 0 bases and J by 7 bases. The CDR3 runs 14 residues. This CDR3 reads CASSLGAGGVEAFF. The CDR3 DNA sequence: TGTGCCAGCAGCTTGGGGGCAGGGGGCGTTGAAGCTTTCTTT. The entire variable domain, with the rest obtained from reference TRBV5-6 and TRBJ1-1, is as follows: DAGVTQSPTHLIKTRGQQVTLRCSPKSGHDTVSWYQQALGQGPQFIFQYYEEEERQRGNFPDRFSGHQFPNYSSELNVNALLLGDSALYLCASSLGAGGVEAFFGQGTRLTVV.

The chain combines TRBV18 with TRBJ1-1; 8 nucleotides line up with TRBD1. The CDR3 is 14 residues long. From germline, CDR1 is KGHSH and CDR2 LQKENI. The ends lost 8 bases at V and 0 bases at J; junction bases unmatched: 5. The CDR3 sequence is CASTRDRMNTEAFF. CDR3 sequence (DNA): TGTGCCAGCACCCGGGACAGGATGAACACTGAAGCTTTCTTT.

This chain links TRBV7-9 with TRBJ1-4; D not resolved. CDR1 and CDR2 from the germline V gene are SEHNR and FQNEAQ (reference sequence). V was cut by 5 bases and J by 5 bases, with 15 bases left in between. The CDR3 has 15 amino acids. CDR3: CASSPRLLPNEKLFF. In DNA, the CDR3 is TGTGCCAGCAGCCCCAGGTTGCTCCCAAATGAAAAACTGTTTTTT.

The chain couples TRBV15 to TRBJ2-5; D perhaps matches TRBD1 (6 bases). Germline CDR1 is LNHNV and CDR2 is YYDKDF (reference sequence). The CDR3 totals 14 residues. Trimming pared 5 bases from V and 4 bases from J, leaving 14 bases between. The CDR3 protein is CATSEPTGLETQYF. The CDR3 DNA is TGTGCCACCAGCGAACCGACAGGCCTAGAGACCCAGTACTTC.

This clone was observed a single time. The rearrangement uses TRBV25-1 and TRBJ2-5, with D perhaps matching TRBD2 (5 bases). The CDR3 has 13 amino acids. The V end was cut by 10 bases, the J end by 4 bases, with 16 bases between. Germline V lookup: CDR1 MGHDK, CDR2 SYGVNS. The CDR3 reads CATLGSVGETQYF. The CDR3 coding sequence is TGTGCCACACTAGGAAGCGTCGGAGAGACCCAGTACTTC.

This clone appeared a few times. This chain connects TRBV21-1 to TRBJ1-1; the table names TRBD1, a call not compared with the DNA. TRBV21-1 is a documented pseudogene. The CDR3 is 13 amino acids. CDR3 amino acids: CARLGQGYTEAFF. CDR3 DNA: TGTGCCAGGTTAGGGCAGGGATATACTGAAGCTTTCTTT.

The genes are TRBV10-3 and TRBJ1-2, with D possibly TRBD1 on 6 matching bases. Trimming pared 11 bases from V and 6 bases from J, leaving 10 bases between. The CDR3 covers 10 residues. Germline V gives CDR1 ENHRY, CDR2 SYGVKD. CDR3 loop: CASAGDGYTF. In nucleotides, the CDR3 is TGTGCCTCAGCAGGGGATGGCTACACCTTC.

This chain connects TRBV10-3 to TRBJ2-2; 9 bases line up with TRBD1. The CDR3 is 14 amino acids. CDR1 ENHRY and CDR2 SYGVKD come from the germline V gene. The V gene end was trimmed by 10 bases and the J gene end by 3 bases; junction bases not matched to a gene: 6. This CDR3 reads CATTTGGDTGELFF. DNA for the CDR3: TGTGCCACGACGACAGGGGGTGACACCGGGGAGCTGTTTTTT.

The chain employs TRBV6-2 or TRBV6-3 and TRBJ2-2; 10 bases match TRBD1. The CDR3 totals 17 residues. Per the germline V gene, CDR1 is MNHEY and CDR2 is SVGEGT. V lost 6 bases to trimming and J lost 7 bases; unmatched junction nucleotides: 14. The CDR3: CASSPGTGVQEGGELFF. CDR3 DNA sequence: TGTGCCAGCAGCCCTGGGACAGGGGTCCAAGAAGGCGGGGAGCTGTTTTTT.

A few counts support this clone. J is TRBJ2-5 and V is TRBV7-2, with TRBD2 matching over 8 bases. The trim removed 5 bases at V and 0 bases at J, leaving 5 bases unmatched. The CDR3 has 15 amino acids. Germline CDR1 reads SGHTA; CDR2 reads FQGNSA. The CDR3 region is CASSEAGVNQETQYF. DNA of the CDR3: TGTGCCAGCAGCGAAGCGGGGGTAAACCAAGAGACCCAGTACTTC.

The chain has TRBV19 and TRBJ2-3, with a possible D match to TRBD1 (6 bases). Germline CDR1 and CDR2: LNHDA and SQIVND (reference sequence). V lost 6 bases, J lost 5 bases, and 18 bases lay in between. This CDR3 spans 15 amino acids. As DNA, the CDR3 is TGTGCCAGTAGCCCACAACAGGGTGCGGGAGATACGCAGTATTTT. It translates to CASSPQQGAGDTQYF.

The chain combines TRBV6-5 with TRBJ2-7; D perhaps matches TRBD1 (6 bases). Trimming left V 7 bases short and J 0 bases short, with 13 bases between. The CDR3 loop spans 14 amino acids. Germline CDR1 MNHEY, CDR2 SVGAGI. The CDR3 nucleotides read TGTGCCAGCACCACTTCGGACAGCTCCTACGAGCAGTACTTC. Encoded protein: CASTTSDSSYEQYF.

The chain carries TRBV2 and TRBJ2-5; TRBD2 matches at 10 bases. Germline CDR1 SNHLY, CDR2 FYNNEI. The CDR3 covers 15 residues. J lost 2 bases, V lost 5 bases, and 5 bases had no gene match. CDR3 in DNA: TGTGCCAGCAGTTTACTAGCGGGACCTCAAGAGACCCAGTACTTC. It yields the protein CASSLLAGPQETQYF.

The chain links TRBV7-2 to TRBJ2-3; D is uncertain. This CDR3 comprises 13 residues. V was clipped by 3 bases and J by 3 bases, with 7 bases between them. Looked up from germline, CDR1 is SGHTA and CDR2 is FQGNSA. CDR3 loop: CASSLSWTDTQYF. CDR3 bases: TGTGCCAGCAGCTTGAGTTGGACAGATACGCAGTATTTT.

There are a few counts of this clone. The V gene is TRBV7-6, the J gene TRBJ1-5; 8 bases match TRBD1. Germline CDR1 SGHVS, CDR2 FNYEAQ. The V and J ends lost 0 bases and 2 bases, in that order; junction bases with no gene match: 15. The CDR3 runs 20 residues. For the CDR3, the DNA is TGTGCCAGCAGCTTAGCAGGCTTCAGGGGGCGGAGATGGGGCAATCAGCCCCAGCATTTT. This translates into CASSLAGFRGRRWGNQPQHF.

The J gene is TRBJ2-2, the V gene TRBV28; perhaps TRBD1 as D (6 bases). Trimming took 6 bases from V and 2 from J, leaving 13 bases between them. CDR1 is MDHEN and CDR2 is SYDVKM in the germline V gene. The CDR3 is 15 residues long. Here the CDR3 reads CASRLRDTNTGELFF. The CDR3 bases are TGTGCCAGCAGGTTACGGGACACCAACACCGGGGAGCTGTTTTTT.

The genes are TRBV3-1 (or the pseudogene TRBV3-2) and TRBJ2-7, with D possibly TRBD2 on 5 matching bases. Trimming took 2 bases from V and 0 from J, leaving 14 bases between them. The CDR3 runs to 16 residues. Germline V gene sequence: CDR1 LGHDT, CDR2 YNNKEL (reference sequence). CDR3 DNA: TGTGCCAGCAGCCAAAGGAGCGGTTCGGGCTCCTACGAGCAGTACTTC. It yields the protein CASSQRSGSGSYEQYF.

This chain uses TRBV3-1 (or the pseudogene TRBV3-2) with TRBJ1-1; perhaps TRBD1 as D (6 bases). This CDR3 is built from 12 residues. Germline CDR1 and CDR2: LGHDT and YNNKEL (reference sequence). Trimming pared 4 bases from V and 9 bases from J, leaving 12 bases between. The CDR3 is CASSRGQYKAFF. For the CDR3, the DNA is TGTGCCAGCAGCCGTGGACAGTACAAAGCTTTCTTT.

The chain is built from TRBV14 and TRBJ1-3, with 9 bases lining up with TRBD1. The CDR3 consists of 19 residues. Germline CDR1 SGHDN, CDR2 FVKESK. J gave up 1 base and V 0 bases, and 10 bases lay outside the gene matches. The CDR3 bases are TGTGCCAGCAGCCAAGATTGGGGCCGCGGGACAGGGTCTGGAAACACCATATATTTT. This sequence encodes CASSQDWGRGTGSGNTIYF.

The table lists this clone with a count of one. V is TRBV4-1 and J is TRBJ1-4; perhaps TRBD1 as D (5 bases). Germline V gives CDR1 MGHRA, CDR2 YSYEKL. The CDR3 loop spans 14 amino acids. Trimming left V 4 bases short and J 7 bases short, with 13 bases between. CDR3 bases: TGCGCCAGCAGCCCGCTTTCGGGGGGTGAAAAACTGTTTTTT. Translated, it gives CASSPLSGGEKLFF.

Only one count was recorded for this clone. This chain connects TRBV19 to TRBJ2-5, with 9 nucleotides matching TRBD1. The V gene's germline CDR1 is LNHDA and CDR2 SQIVND (reference sequence). The ends lost 10 bases at V and 4 bases at J; junction bases unmatched: 13. The CDR3 length is 15 residues. CDR3 region: CATRGQGKKAETQYF. Written as DNA, the CDR3 is TGTGCCACCCGGGGACAGGGTAAAAAGGCAGAGACCCAGTACTTC.

The chain has TRBV10-1 and TRBJ2-3, with 9 bases that match TRBD1. Germline CDR1 is WNHNN and CDR2 is SYGVQD (reference sequence). V lost 9 bases to trimming and J lost 2 bases; unmatched junction nucleotides: 6. The CDR3 runs to 14 residues. CDR3 residues: CASWTGVLTDTQYF. DNA for the CDR3: TGCGCCAGTTGGACAGGGGTTCTCACAGATACGCAGTATTTT.